This TCR beta chain is from a study of T cell changes during pregnancy in multiple sclerosis. TCRdb's copy holds only in-frame clones and misses some; the assay was immunoSEQ multiplex PCR. The sample has about 42,000 clones, under 90% seen once. The V gene end was trimmed by 5 bases and the J gene end by 3 bases; junction bases not matched to a gene: 3. The CDR3 covers 14 residues. Per germline, CDR1 SGHTA and CDR2 FQGNSA. The sequence derives from a female donor with multiple sclerosis, enrolled in a pregnancy study. The sample here was CD4+ T cells from peripheral blood mononuclear cells, taken before pregnancy. This chain links TRBV7-2 with TRBJ2-7, with TRBD2 matching over 11 bases. The CDR3 DNA follows: TGTGCCAGCAGCCGCGGACTAGCGGGCTACGAGCAGTACTTC. Residues: CASSRGLAGYEQYF.